One T cell receptor beta chain is described in this entry. Its antigen is still unknown. Per-base quality was not reported, and no clone a single base away is much larger than it. This specimen comes from a study of blood T cell repertoires in COVID-19 (dated by TCRdb to about 2020). In terms of the full investigation: The collaborator samples originated in the United States, Italy and Spain and spanned the acute and convalescent phases of COVID-19. The prospective study material was composed of cDNA or gDNA derived from T cells, B-cell-depleted T cells, or PBMCs. Subjects who had been exposed to COVID-19, were actively infected with it, or had recovered from it provided the deeply sampled blood TCRbeta repertoires that made up the dataset. The repertoires were released in a freely available public database meant as a resource for research on the immune response to SARS-CoV-2. The samples were drawn from the first 160 participants of the ongoing ImmuneRACE study and from 1,254 subjects provided by 6 global collaborators. A de-identified subject ID, COVID-19 status, age in years and sex were almost always included in the sample metadata. Where HLA class I and class II types were available, the types were taken from metadata supplied by the sample provider, not from assay-based typing. Summary of the overall study and its limitations: The amount of clinical and demographic metadata varied by source and participant and was provided uncurated.

The immunoSEQ Assay, a bias-controlled multiplex PCR, was used to amplify TCRbeta CDR3 regions from genomic DNA. As for how the authors treated the data: The number of nucleated cells in each sample was estimated from the amplification of reference gene primers within the assay. Sequence reads were collapsed and filtered to measure the absolute abundance of every unique TCRbeta CDR3 rearrangement. For each sample, productive Simpson clonality was calculated as the square root of Simpson's diversity index over productive rearrangements. As stored in TCRdb, this immuneACCESS dataset retains in-frame rearrangements with V and J assigned. A fraction of the clones does not appear; measured against another copy, unresolved V genes explain less than half of the discrepancy, and the remainder lacks a known reason. From that table come the V and J calls and clone size; the DNA was used to work out D and trimming. Here the sample has 270,000 or so clones; approximately 87% occur a single time. The top ten hold 8.6% of the sample.

The collaborating institutions used their own protocols to collect whole blood in K2EDTA tubes. Collaborator samples were shipped for TCRbeta analysis as frozen whole blood, isolated PBMCs, or DNA extracted from either sample type. Measured from the cysteine to the phenylalanine, the CDR3 is 14 residues long. The CDR3 DNA has 42 bases and is translated from base 1. From the germline V gene (reference sequence), CDR1 is LGHDT and CDR2 is YNNKEL. Trimmed from V: 8 bases; trimmed from J: 0 bases; junction bases lacking a gene match: 2. Here the chain combines TRBV3-1 (or the pseudogene TRBV3-2) and TRBJ2-2, with TRBD1 matching 8 junction bases. The receptor's source is a human donor in a cohort sampled during active COVID-19. Sequenced material: peripheral blood. CDR3 sequence: CASRTGTNTGELFF. The nucleotides are TGTGCCAGCCGGACAGGGACGAACACCGGGGAGCTGTTTTTT.